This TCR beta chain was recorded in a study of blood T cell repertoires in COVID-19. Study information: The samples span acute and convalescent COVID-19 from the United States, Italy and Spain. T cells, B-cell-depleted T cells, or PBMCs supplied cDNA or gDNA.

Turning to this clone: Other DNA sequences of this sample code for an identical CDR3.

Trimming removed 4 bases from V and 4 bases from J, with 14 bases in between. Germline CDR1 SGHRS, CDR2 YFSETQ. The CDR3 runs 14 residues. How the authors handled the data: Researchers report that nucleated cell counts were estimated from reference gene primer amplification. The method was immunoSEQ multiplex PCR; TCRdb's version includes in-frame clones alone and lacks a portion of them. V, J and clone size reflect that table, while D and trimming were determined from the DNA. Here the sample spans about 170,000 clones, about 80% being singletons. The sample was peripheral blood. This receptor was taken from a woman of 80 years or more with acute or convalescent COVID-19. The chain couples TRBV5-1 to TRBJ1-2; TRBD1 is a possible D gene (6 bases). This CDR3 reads CASSPDRSSYGYTF. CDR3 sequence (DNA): TGCGCCAGCAGCCCCGACAGGTCAAGCTATGGCTACACCTTC.